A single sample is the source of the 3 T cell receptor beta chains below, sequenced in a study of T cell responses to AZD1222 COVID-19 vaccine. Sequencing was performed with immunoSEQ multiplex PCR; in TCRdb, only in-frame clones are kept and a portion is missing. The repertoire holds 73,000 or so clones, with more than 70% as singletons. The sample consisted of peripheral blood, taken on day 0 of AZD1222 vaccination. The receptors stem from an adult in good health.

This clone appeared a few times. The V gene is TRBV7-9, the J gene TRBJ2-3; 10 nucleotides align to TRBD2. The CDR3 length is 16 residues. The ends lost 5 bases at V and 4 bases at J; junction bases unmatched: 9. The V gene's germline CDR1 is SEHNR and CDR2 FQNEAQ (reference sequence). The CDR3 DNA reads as TGTGCCAGCAGCCGGACTAGCGGCATGGGGGCAGATACGCAGTATTTT. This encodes CASSRTSGMGADTQYF.

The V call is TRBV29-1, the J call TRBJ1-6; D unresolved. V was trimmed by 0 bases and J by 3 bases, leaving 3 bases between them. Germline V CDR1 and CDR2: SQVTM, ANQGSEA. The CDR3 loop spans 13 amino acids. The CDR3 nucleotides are TGCAGCGTTGAAGAGGACTATAATTCACCCCTCCACTTT. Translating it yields CSVEEDYNSPLHF.

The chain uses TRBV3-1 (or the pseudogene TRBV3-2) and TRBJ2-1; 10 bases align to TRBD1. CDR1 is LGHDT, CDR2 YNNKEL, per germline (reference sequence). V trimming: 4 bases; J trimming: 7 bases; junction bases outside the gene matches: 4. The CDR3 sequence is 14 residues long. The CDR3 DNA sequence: TGTGCCAGCAGCCCGGGACAGGGGTGGAATGAGCAGTTCTTC. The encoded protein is CASSPGQGWNEQFF.